Here is one T cell receptor beta chain with its context. What the recovered Cohort 3 donors had was two negative PCRs, clearance, or symptom resolution. This sample stems from a study of blood T cell repertoires in COVID-19. In the source study's methods: Nucleated cell number was recorded as an estimate derived from reference gene primer amplification. Assay: immunoSEQ multiplex PCR; the TCRdb copy retains only in-frame clones and omits some. V and J calls and clone size are copied from that table; D and trimming were computed from the DNA. Of 150,000 to 200,000 clones detected, around 84% appear once; the ten largest clones hold 4.5% to 7.5%. Germline V gene lookup returns CDR1 SQVTM and CDR2 ANQGSEA. Trimming removed 5 bases at V and 0 bases at J, with 7 bases between. This CDR3 is built from 12 residues.

V and J are TRBV29-1 and TRBJ1-2, with no clear D. Sequenced input: PBMCs or T cells enriched from blood (not recorded which). This receptor was taken from a man aged 35 to 55 who had recovered from COVID-19. CDR3 in amino acids: CSVWSANYGYTF. The CDR3 DNA sequence: TGCAGCGTTTGGTCAGCTAACTATGGCTACACCTTC.